The entry below gives a single TCR beta chain sequence along with its context. Original processing notes: Reference gene primer amplification yielded estimated nucleated cell counts. Sequencing was performed with immunoSEQ multiplex PCR; in TCRdb, only in-frame clones are kept and a portion is missing. The V and J calls and the clone size are those of that table, but D and trimming were determined from the DNA. Altogether fewer than 400,000 clones are present, around 84% being singletons, with the ten largest covering about 4.2%. The length of the CDR3 is 15 residues. Germline trimming cut 0 bases from V and 5 bases from J; bases unmatched to any gene: 7. The germline CDR1 and CDR2 sequences are SGHNT and YYREEE (reference sequence). The data derive from a study of blood T cell repertoires in COVID-19. Across the study: Sample material is recorded as cDNA or gDNA derived from T cells, B-cell-depleted T cells, or PBMCs.

This TCR derives from a man younger than 40 who had recovered from COVID-19. V usage is TRBV5-4 and J usage is TRBJ2-5, with 7 nucleotides matching TRBD1. Material: PBMCs or T cells enriched from blood (not recorded which). The CDR3 reads CASSLVGTEVETQYF. CDR3 in DNA: TGTGCCAGCAGCTTGGTTGGGACAGAAGTTGAGACCCAGTACTTC.